This T cell receptor beta chain appears in the sequencing data of a study of blood T cell repertoires in COVID-19. Some clones are missing from TCRdb's copy, which holds only in-frame ones; the method was immunoSEQ multiplex PCR. The sample records some 240,000 clones, 84% being singletons. CDR1 is MGHDK, CDR2 SYGVNS, per germline. The CDR3 has 18 amino acids. The V and J ends lost 3 bases and 3 bases, in that order; junction bases with no gene match: 14. This TCR came from a middle-aged woman who had recovered from COVID-19. Sequenced: peripheral blood. J is TRBJ2-3 and V is TRBV25-1; TRBD2 matches 8 bases. The CDR3 is CASSETFRGGGRTDTQYF. The CDR3 nucleotides read TGTGCCAGCAGTGAGACCTTCCGCGGCGGGGGGAGAACAGATACGCAGTATTTT.